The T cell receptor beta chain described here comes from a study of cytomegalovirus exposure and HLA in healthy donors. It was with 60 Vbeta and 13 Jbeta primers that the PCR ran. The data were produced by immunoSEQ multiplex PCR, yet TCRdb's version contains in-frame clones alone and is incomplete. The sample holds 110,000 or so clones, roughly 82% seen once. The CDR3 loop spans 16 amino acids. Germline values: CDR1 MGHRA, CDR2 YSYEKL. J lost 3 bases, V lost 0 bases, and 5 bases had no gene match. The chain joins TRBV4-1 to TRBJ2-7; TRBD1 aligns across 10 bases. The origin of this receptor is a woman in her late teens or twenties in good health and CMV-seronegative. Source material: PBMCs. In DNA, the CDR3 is TGCGCCAGCAGCCAAGATGGGACAGGGGCCCTCTACGAGCAGTACTTC. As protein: CASSQDGTGALYEQYF.